Following are 17 T cell receptor beta chains from one sample sequenced in a study of blood T cells in healthy people across ages. A second PCR of about 6 to 11 cycles used a sample-barcoded 5' primer and a J-beta primer mix. A single record per CDR3 protein comes from TCRdb applying MiXCR to the 5' RACE reads. The sample lists around 1.5 million distinct CDR3 sequences, 45% to 70% occurring once. Source material: blood. These receptors were collected from a man between 18 and 35 years old in good health.

The CDR3 DNA sequence: TGTGCCAGCAGTTCCCAATCGGGAGTGGCGGGCAATGAGCAGTTCTTC. Protein: CASSSQSGVAGNEQFF. The rearrangement uses TRBV27 and TRBJ2-1; TRBD2 might be the D (6 bases). Between the trimmed V and J ends, which lost 4 bases and 6 bases, there was a span of 19 bases. The CDR3 consists of 16 residues. Germline values: CDR1 MNHEY, CDR2 SMNVEV (reference sequence).

This clonotype was counted once. The rearrangement links TRBV6-5 to TRBJ2-7; no clear D gene. The closer fit of TRBJ2-4 to the DNA end suggests the J call may be wrong. The length of the CDR3 is 13 residues. Germline CDR1 and CDR2: MNHEY and SVGAGI. The CDR3 sequence: CASSYSAENIQYF. The CDR3 DNA reads TGTGCCAGCAGTTACTCAGCAGAAAACATTCAGTACTTC.

J is TRBJ1-6 and V is TRBV7-2; D gene ambiguous. The V end was cut by 6 bases, the J end by 11 bases, with 20 bases between. The CDR3 loop spans 15 amino acids. CDR1 and CDR2 (germline): SGHTA, FQGNSA. The CDR3 coding sequence is TGTGCCAGCAGTTTTGATTGGGGTAGGGCCCCACCCCTCCACTTT. Protein: CASSFDWGRAPPLHF.

The table lists this clonotype with a few counts. The chain has TRBV20-1 and TRBJ1-1; D is uncertain. CDR1 is DFQATT, CDR2 SNEGSKA, per germline (reference sequence). The ends were cut back, 3 bases at V and 6 bases at J, with 14 bases in the middle. The CDR3 spans 13 residues. The CDR3 region is CSASVLAGAEAFF. DNA of the CDR3: TGCAGTGCTAGTGTTCTTGCTGGAGCTGAAGCTTTCTTT.

This chain uses TRBV12-3 or TRBV12-4 with TRBJ1-5, with D unclear. The V end lost 4 bases, the J end lost 9 bases, and 19 bases lay between the germline ends. This CDR3 is built from 15 residues. CDR3 DNA: TGTGCCAGCAGTTCCTCGGGCCAGCTTTCAGGGCCCCAGCATTTT. Its translation: CASSSSGQLSGPQHF.

This rearrangement joins TRBV20-1 to TRBJ2-3; 7 nucleotides align to TRBD1. Trimming at V came to 1 base and at J to 7 bases, leaving 5 bases not matched to a gene. The CDR3 contains 13 residues. The germline CDR1 and CDR2 sequences are DFQATT and SNEGSKA (reference sequence). Here the CDR3 reads CSARAKGAHTQYF. The CDR3 nucleotides are TGCAGTGCTAGAGCCAAGGGGGCGCATACGCAGTATTTT.

This clonotype was seen a few times. The V and J genes are TRBV6-5 and TRBJ2-1; 10 bases line up with TRBD2. The germline V gene encodes CDR1 MNHEY and CDR2 SVGAGI. This CDR3 has 17 amino acids. The V and J ends lost 4 bases and 9 bases, in that order; junction bases with no gene match: 15. The CDR3 region has the DNA TGTGCCAGCAGTTCCCTCTCTAGCGGGGGCACCTCCGGTGAGCAGTTCTTC. Residues: CASSSLSSGGTSGEQFF.

This clonotype came up a few times. This chain uses TRBV7-8 with TRBJ2-7, with TRBD1 as a possible D gene (6 bases). This CDR3 comprises 14 residues. V was pared by 2 bases and J by 2 bases, with 10 bases between. Germline-derived CDR1 and CDR2 are SGHVS and FQNEAQ. As DNA, the CDR3 is TGTGCCAGCAGCTTAACAGGGAAAACCTACGAGCAGTACTTC. Its protein is CASSLTGKTYEQYF.

The chain employs TRBV11-2 and TRBJ2-1; D might be TRBD2 (6 bases). V shed 0 bases and J shed 9 bases, with 21 bases lying between them. This CDR3 contains 17 residues. The germline V gene encodes CDR1 SGHAT and CDR2 FQNNGV. The CDR3 bases are TGTGCCAGCAGCTTAGAAGGGCGGTTTAGCGGCACATTTGAGCAGTTCTTC. Translating it yields CASSLEGRFSGTFEQFF.

The chain has TRBV12-3 or TRBV12-4 and TRBJ2-3; TRBD1 aligns across 7 bases. V shed 8 bases, J shed 4 bases, and the junction held 6 bases outside the gene matches. This CDR3 region has 13 residues. The CDR3 sequence is CASQDRVPDTQYF. As DNA, the CDR3 is TGTGCCAGCCAAGACAGGGTTCCAGATACGCAGTATTTT.

This clonotype was found a few times. The V call is TRBV20-1, the J call TRBJ2-5; D may be TRBD2 (6 bases). Germline V CDR1 and CDR2: DFQATT, SNEGSKA (reference sequence). Trimming shortened V by 4 bases and J by 2 bases, and 11 bases separated the two germline ends. The CDR3 has 13 amino acids. The CDR3 bases are TGCAGTGCTATCCGGGACTCTCAAGAGACCCAGTACTTC. It is translated as CSAIRDSQETQYF.

This clonotype was detected only once. The chain recombines TRBV29-1 with TRBJ2-1, with 8 bases fitting TRBD1. The CDR3 sequence is 16 residues long. J lost 3 bases, V lost 1 base, and 8 bases had no gene match. Germline CDR1 reads SQVTM; CDR2 reads ANQGSEA. The DNA for the CDR3 is TGCAGCGTTGAAGGATCCGACAGGGGCGACTACAATGAGCAGTTCTTC. Translating it yields CSVEGSDRGDYNEQFF.

The chain recombines TRBV7-2 with TRBJ2-3; D is undetermined. Looked up from germline, CDR1 is SGHTA and CDR2 is FQGNSA. CDR3 size: 17 residues. Trimming took off 1 base at V and 3 bases at J, with 17 bases between the two ends. The CDR3 is CASSLVIGMGRTDTQYF. DNA for the CDR3: TGTGCCAGCAGCTTAGTAATAGGGATGGGCCGAACAGATACGCAGTATTTT.

This clonotype was counted once. The CDR3 nucleotides read TGCAGTGCTAGGACGGGGCGACAGGGGGTTTACGAGCAGTACTTC. Translating it yields CSARTGRQGVYEQYF. The V gene is TRBV20-1, the J gene TRBJ2-1; 9 bases are a match to TRBD1. TRBJ2-7 matches the DNA end more closely, so the J call is doubtful. In germline, CDR1 is DFQATT, CDR2 SNEGSKA (reference sequence). The CDR3 length is 15 residues.

This clonotype was seen a few times. The chain couples TRBV4-1 to TRBJ2-7; 10 nucleotides match TRBD2. After removal of 0 bases from V and 2 bases from J, the junction contained 4 bases not matched to a gene. The CDR3 contains 16 residues. Looked up from germline, CDR1 is MGHRA and CDR2 is YSYEKL. Here the CDR3 reads CASSQDDGTSAYEQYF. The CDR3 coding sequence is TGCGCCAGCAGCCAAGATGACGGGACTAGCGCCTACGAGCAGTACTTC.

This chain joins TRBV7-9 and TRBJ2-2, with TRBD1 identical over 8 bases. CDR1 and CDR2 (germline): SEHNR, FQNEAQ (reference sequence). The length of the CDR3 is 17 residues. Germline trimming cut 5 bases from V and 4 bases from J; bases unmatched to any gene: 12. CDR3 amino acids: CASSHPQQGDGTGELFF. The CDR3 region has the DNA TGTGCCAGCAGCCACCCACAACAGGGGGACGGCACCGGGGAGCTGTTTTTT.

The chain combines TRBV3-1 with TRBJ2-5; TRBD2 agrees at 8 bases. CDR1 and CDR2 from the germline V gene are LGHDT and YNNKEL (reference sequence). The CDR3 contains 18 residues. Trimming removed 0 bases from V and 1 base from J; junction bases left unmatched: 10. The CDR3 region has the DNA TGTGCCAGCAGCCAAGATGGCCGCGGGGGGAACCTCCAAGAGACCCAGTACTTC. Its protein is CASSQDGRGGNLQETQYF.